The T cell receptor beta chain under discussion was sequenced for a study of shared clonotypes between healthy human individuals. Measured with immunoSEQ multiplex PCR; TCRdb has only the in-frame clones, and not every one. The sample has roughly 2.2 million clones; 85% to 95% are singletons. This receptor was taken from a man aged 18 to 35 in good health. Some clones in this sample may be carry-over from other donors' samples. Sequenced sample: naive CD4+ T cells from PBMCs. Specified subset: CD45RA+ positively selected.

CDR3 bases: TGTGCCAGCTCACGGACATCGAACACCGGGGAGCTGTTTTTT. It encodes CASSRTSNTGELFF. The rearrangement links TRBV18 to TRBJ2-2, with D possibly being TRBD1 (5 bases). Trimming took off 4 bases at V and 0 bases at J, with 6 bases between the two ends. Germline V CDR1 and CDR2: KGHSH, LQKENI. CDR3 length: 14 residues.